One sample yielded the 8 T cell receptor beta chains listed below, sequenced in a study of T cell responses to AZD1222 COVID-19 vaccine. Some clones are missing from TCRdb's copy, which holds only in-frame ones; the method was immunoSEQ multiplex PCR. The data contain roughly 100,000 clones, approximately 87% of them singletons. Sample: peripheral blood, taken 28 days after the second AZD1222 dose. The receptor source for this set is an adult who received the AZD1222 COVID-19 vaccine.

The rearrangement uses TRBV27 and TRBJ2-1; D is possibly TRBD1 or TRBD2 (7 bases each). CDR1 is MNHEY and CDR2 is SMNVEV in the germline V gene (reference sequence). The CDR3 length is 15 residues. Trimming cost V 4 bases and J 1 base, with 11 bases left between them. CDR3 protein: CASSSQGGSYNEQFF. DNA of the CDR3: TGTGCCAGCAGTTCTCAGGGGGGGTCCTACAATGAGCAGTTCTTC.

This clone was seen only a few times. J is TRBJ1-6 and V is TRBV11-2; D is ambiguous. V lost 4 bases, J lost 11 bases, and 15 bases lay in between. The CDR3 covers 14 residues. From germline, CDR1 is SGHAT and CDR2 FQNNGV. The CDR3 nucleotides are TGTGCCAGCAGCTCCCCCAGAGATGGCCCACCCCTCCACTTT. This codes for CASSSPRDGPPLHF.

CDR3 amino acids: CASSLRTLYEQYF. CDR3 coding DNA: TGTGCCAGCAGCTTAAGGACCCTCTACGAGCAGTACTTC. V is TRBV7-2 and J is TRBJ2-7; D uncertain. The germline CDR1 and CDR2 sequences are SGHTA and FQGNSA. The CDR3 is 13 residues long. Trimming removed 2 bases from V and 3 bases from J, with 8 bases in between.

This clone was seen a single time. The chain joins TRBV4-1 to TRBJ2-7; 8 positions agree with TRBD1. The V gene's germline CDR1 is MGHRA and CDR2 YSYEKL. The V and J ends lost 4 bases and 2 bases, in that order; junction bases with no gene match: 7. There are 15 residues in the CDR3. The CDR3 DNA reads as TGCGCCAGCAGCCGCTTTCTGACAGGGGCCTACGAGCAGTACTTC. Amino acids: CASSRFLTGAYEQYF.

J is TRBJ2-7 and V is TRBV6-2 or TRBV6-3, with TRBD1 matching over 9 bases. Trimming removed 1 base from V and 4 bases from J; junction bases left unmatched: 8. Looked up from germline, CDR1 is MNHEY and CDR2 is SVGEGT. CDR3 length equals 16 residues. CDR3 in DNA: TGTGCCAGCAGTTACTTGGACGGACAGGGGCGGTACGAGCAGTACTTC. As protein: CASSYLDGQGRYEQYF.

This clone was recorded only once. The V gene is TRBV2, the J gene TRBJ2-7, with 12 bases matching TRBD2. This CDR3 contains 18 residues. J lost 3 bases, V lost 2 bases, and 11 bases had no gene match. CDR1 and CDR2 (germline): SNHLY, FYNNEI. CDR3 coding DNA: TGTGCCAGCAGTGAAAGTACCAGACTAGCGGGGGCCTACTACGAGCAGTACTTC. It yields the protein CASSESTRLAGAYYEQYF. The variable domain in full, completed from reference TRBV2 and TRBJ2-7, reads EPEVTQTPSHQVTQMGQEVILRCVPISNHLYFYWYRQILGQKVEFLVSFYNNEISEKSEIFDDQFSVERPDGSNFTLKIRSTKLEDSAMYFCASSESTRLAGAYYEQYFGPGTRLTVT.

CDR3 in amino acids: CASSPGQGTTYEQYF. The CDR3, as DNA: TGTGCCAGTAGCCCGGGACAGGGGACGACCTACGAGCAGTACTTC. This chain connects TRBV19 to TRBJ2-7, with 10 bases identical to TRBD1. CDR3 length equals 15 residues. The germline CDR1 and CDR2 sequences are LNHDA and SQIVND (reference sequence). V dropped 6 bases and J dropped 2; count of bases not matched to a gene: 7.

This clone was detected only a few times. This chain connects TRBV10-3 to TRBJ1-1; D gene unclear. V dropped 6 bases and J dropped 0 bases, with 11 bases sitting between them. The germline CDR1 and CDR2 sequences are ENHRY and SYGVKD. This CDR3 has 14 residues. CDR3: CAIRRDYVNTEAFF. The CDR3 nucleotides are TGTGCCATCAGGAGGGATTATGTGAACACTGAAGCTTTCTTT.